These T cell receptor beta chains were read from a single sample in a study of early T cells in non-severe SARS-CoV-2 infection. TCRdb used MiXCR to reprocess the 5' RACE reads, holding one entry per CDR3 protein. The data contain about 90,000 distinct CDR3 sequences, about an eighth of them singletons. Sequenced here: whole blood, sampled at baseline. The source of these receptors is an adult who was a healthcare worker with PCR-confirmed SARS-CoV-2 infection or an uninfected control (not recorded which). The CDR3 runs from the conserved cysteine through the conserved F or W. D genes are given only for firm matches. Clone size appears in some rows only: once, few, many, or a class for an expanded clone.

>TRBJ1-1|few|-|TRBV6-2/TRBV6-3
TGTGCCAGCAGTTCCCTAGGACAGATTGAAGCTTTCTTT
CASSSLGQIEAFF
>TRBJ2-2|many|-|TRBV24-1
TGTGCCACCAGTGAGGCAGGGGTGATATTCGACACCGGGGAGCTGTTTTTT
CATSEAGVIFDTGELFF
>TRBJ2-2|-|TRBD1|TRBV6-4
TGTGCCAGCAGCCCCCGCGGGGGACAGGGCTTTGGCGGGGAGCTGTTTTTT
CASSPRGGQGFGGELFF
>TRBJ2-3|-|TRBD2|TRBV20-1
TGCAGTGCTAGAGATCCCGCGGGAGGGAGCACAGATACGCAGTATTTT
CSARDPAGGSTDTQYF
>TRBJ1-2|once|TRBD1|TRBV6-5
TGTGCCAGCAGATTGGGACAGGACGTTGGCTACACCTTC
CASRLGQDVGYTF
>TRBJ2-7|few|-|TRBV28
TGTGCCAGCAGTAGGAACATCGCCTACGAGCAGTACTTC
CASSRNIAYEQYF
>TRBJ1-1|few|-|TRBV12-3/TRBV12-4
TGTGCCAGCAGTTTGCGGGGTCTGAACACTGAAGCTTTCTTT
CASSLRGLNTEAFF
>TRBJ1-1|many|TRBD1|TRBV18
TGTGCCAGCTCCCCCGTAGGACAGGATAACTTGAACACTGAAGCTTTCTTT
CASSPVGQDNLNTEAFF
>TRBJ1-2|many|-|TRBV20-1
TGCAGTGCTAGAGATTTTGGGGGGAATGGCTACACCTTC
CSARDFGGNGYTF
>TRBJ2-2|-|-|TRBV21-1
TGTGCCAGCAGCAAAGCCGCGGGACAGGGCCCCACCGGGGAGCTGTTTTTT
CASSKAAGQGPTGELFF
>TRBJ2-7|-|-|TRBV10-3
TGTGCCATCAGTGACCGGGGAAGCTCCAACGAGCAGTACTTC
CAISDRGSSNEQYF
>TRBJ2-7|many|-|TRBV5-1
TGCGCCAGCAGCTTCGCTGGGGAATACGAGCAGTACTTC
CASSFAGEYEQYF
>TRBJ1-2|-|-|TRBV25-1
TGTGCCAGCAGTGAATTCGGAGATACGGGCTATGGCTACACCTTC
CASSEFGDTGYGYTF
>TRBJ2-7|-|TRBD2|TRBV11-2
TGTGCCAGCAGCCCCCGGACTAGCGGTCCCTACGAGCAGTACTTC
CASSPRTSGPYEQYF
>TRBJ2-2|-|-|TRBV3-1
TGTGCCAGCAGCCGCATCACAACCGGGGAGCTGTTTTTT
CASSRITTGELFF
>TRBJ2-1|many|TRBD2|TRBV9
TGTGCCAGCAGCCCCTCCGGACTAGCGCTTTCCTACAATGAGCAGTTCTTC
CASSPSGLALSYNEQFF
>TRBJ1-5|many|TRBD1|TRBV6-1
TGTGCCAGCAGTGCGGCAGGGGGGAATCAGCCCCAGCATTTT
CASSAAGGNQPQHF
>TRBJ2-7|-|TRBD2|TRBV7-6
TGTGCCAGCAGCCCTAGCGGGAGCGCCTACGAGCAGTACTTC
CASSPSGSAYEQYF
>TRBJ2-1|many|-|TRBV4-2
TGTGCCAGCAGCCAAGATCGAGACTCCAGCCTCAGGGGGGTCTTC
CASSQDRDSSLRGVF
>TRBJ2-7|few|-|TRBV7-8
TGTGCCAGCAGCATAAGGGCAGGGGTTTGGTACGAGCAGTACTTC
CASSIRAGVWYEQYF
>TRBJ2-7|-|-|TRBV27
TGTGCCAGCAGTTTAGGCCAGCTTAACTACGAGCAGTACTTC
CASSLGQLNYEQYF
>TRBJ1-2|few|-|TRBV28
TGTGCCAGCATTGCCAGTGACCGGGGGCTCTATGGCTACACCTTC
CASIASDRGLYGYTF
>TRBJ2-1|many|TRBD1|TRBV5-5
TGTGCCAGCAGCCCGGGGACAGGGGCCCTCAATGAGCAGTTCTTC
CASSPGTGALNEQFF
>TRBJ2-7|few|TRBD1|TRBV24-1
TGTGCCACCAGTGACAGGGGGGAGCAGTACTTC
CATSDRGEQYF
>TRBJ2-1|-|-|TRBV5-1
TGCGCCAGCAGCCTATCCCCTGGGACCCACAATGAGCAGTTCTTC
CASSLSPGTHNEQFF
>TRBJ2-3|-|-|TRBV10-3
TGTGCCATACGAATGGGAGAGGCGCAGTATTTT
CAIRMGEAQYF
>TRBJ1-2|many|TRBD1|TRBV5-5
TGTGCCAGCAGGATGGGGGACAGGAACTATGGCTACACCTTC
CASRMGDRNYGYTF
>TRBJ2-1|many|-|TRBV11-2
TGTGCCAGCAGTTCCTCAAGTGGGGAGCAGTTCTTC
CASSSSSGEQFF
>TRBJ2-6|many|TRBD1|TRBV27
TGTGCCAGCAGTTTTGTACAGGGGGCTGGGGCCAACGTCCTGACTTTC
CASSFVQGAGANVLTF
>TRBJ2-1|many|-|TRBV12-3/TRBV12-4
TGTGCCAGCGGGGTAGACTCCTACAATGAGCAGTTCTTC
CASGVDSYNEQFF
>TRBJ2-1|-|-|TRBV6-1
TGTGCCAGCAGACTAGCAGCCGACAATGAGCAGTTCTTC
CASRLAADNEQFF
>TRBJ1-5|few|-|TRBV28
TGTGCCAGCAGCCCGCGGGGGGCGAGCGGCAATCAGCCCCAGCATTTT
CASSPRGASGNQPQHF
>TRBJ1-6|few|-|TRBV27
TGTGCCAGCAGCATCGACAGGTCAAATTCACCCCTCCACTTT
CASSIDRSNSPLHF
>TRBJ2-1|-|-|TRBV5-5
TGTGCCAGCAGCTTGTTCGAGACTAGTAGCTATGAGCAGTTCTTC
CASSLFETSSYEQFF
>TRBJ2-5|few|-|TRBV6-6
TGTGCCACTCGACGAAGTGCCGAGGAGACCCAGTACTTC
CATRRSAEETQYF
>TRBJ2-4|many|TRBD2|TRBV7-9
TGTGCCAGCACCAACCTTGAGGGAGGGTCAACCAAAAACATTCAGTACTTC
CASTNLEGGSTKNIQYF
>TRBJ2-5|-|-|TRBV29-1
TGCAGCGTTGAGAGGGGGAGTGAGACCCAGTACTTC
CSVERGSETQYF
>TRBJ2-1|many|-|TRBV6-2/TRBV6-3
TGTGCCAGCAGTTCTCCAGCGAGGGGAATTATTGAGCAGTTCTTC
CASSSPARGIIEQFF
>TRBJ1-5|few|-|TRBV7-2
TGTGCCAGCAGCTTAGTTAGATACAATCAGCCCCAGCATTTT
CASSLVRYNQPQHF
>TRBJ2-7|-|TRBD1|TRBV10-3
TGTGCCATCAGGGGACAGGGAAGTTTCTACGAGCAGTACTTC
CAIRGQGSFYEQYF
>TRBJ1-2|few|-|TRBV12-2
TGTGCAAGTCGCTTAGCGGGGGCCGACAGGGGAAACTATGGCTACACCTTC
CASRLAGADRGNYGYTF
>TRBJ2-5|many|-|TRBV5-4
TGTGCCAGCACCTCAGGCTTAAAGGAAGAGACCCAGTACTTC
CASTSGLKEETQYF
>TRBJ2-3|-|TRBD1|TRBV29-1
TGCAGCATAGACAGGGGACTCACAGATACGCAGTATTTT
CSIDRGLTDTQYF
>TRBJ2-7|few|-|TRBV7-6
TGTGCCAGCAGCCCGGACTTCACCACCTACGAGCAGTACTTC
CASSPDFTTYEQYF
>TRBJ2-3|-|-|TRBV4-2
TGTGCCAGCAGCCTAGTACCTAGCACAGATACGCAGTATTTT
CASSLVPSTDTQYF
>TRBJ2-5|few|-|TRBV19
TGTGCCAGTAGTATAGTGGCCGGGACCCAGTACTTC
CASSIVAGTQYF
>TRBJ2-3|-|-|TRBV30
TGTGCCTGTAAACCCAGAGCCGGCACAGATACGCAGTATTTT
CACKPRAGTDTQYF
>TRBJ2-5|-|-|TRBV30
TGTGCCGGGCTCCGGAAGCAGGGGACCCAGTACTTC
CAGLRKQGTQYF
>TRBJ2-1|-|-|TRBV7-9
TGTGCCAGCAGCTTGACATCCTTAGGCAATGAGCAGTTCTTC
CASSLTSLGNEQFF
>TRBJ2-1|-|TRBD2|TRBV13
TGTGCCAGCAGCTTATACAGCGGGACCACCTACAATGAGCAGTTCTTC
CASSLYSGTTYNEQFF